One sample yielded the 3 T cell receptor beta chains listed below, sequenced in a study of tumor-infiltrating lymphocytes in primary liver carcinoma. Investigators took RNA and DNA out together from 20-30 mg of unsorted bulk tissue. The researchers produced TCR beta cDNA from 500 to 550 ng total RNA with a constant-region primer. Libraries for TCR beta were built through three nested multiplex PCR rounds, which together made up a slightly modified ARM-PCR procedure. It was with TRBV1-TRBV30 forward primers and a C-beta reverse primer that the first two PCR rounds were run, at roughly 11 cycles each. TCRdb recomputed calls from the multiplex PCR reads with MiXCR, one row per CDR3 protein. The sample has roughly 23,000 distinct CDR3 sequences, approximately 79% seen once. Sequenced material: liver tumor tissue from sampling region 1. The subset: tumor region T1, superior pole. The receptor source for this set is a man aged 35-49 years with primary liver carcinoma and hepatitis B virus infection.

Points on this clonotype: At one of its ends the junction is not consistent with the germline gene, which may arise from a read error. The chain has TRBV30 and TRBJ1-2; weak D call: TRBD1 (5 bases). Germline CDR1 and CDR2: GTSNPN and SVGIG (reference sequence). There are 14 residues in the CDR3. The chain's CDR3 is CASRRIGTNYCYTF. In nucleotides, the CDR3 is TGTGCCTCGCGACGAATCGGGACTAACTATTGCTACACCTTC.

This clonotype was seen ten or more times. The chain links TRBV11-2 to TRBJ2-1; TRBD2 matches 8 bases. The CDR3 is 16 amino acids. Germline lookup yields CDR1 SGHAT and CDR2 FQNNGV. With 3 bases clipped from V and 9 bases from J, the junction kept 13 bases outside the gene matches. CDR3 DNA sequence: TGTGCCAGCAGCTTGGATATCGGACTAGCCATGGGTGAGCAGTTCTTC. Its translation is CASSLDIGLAMGEQFF. The full variable domain, with the rest looked up from reference TRBV11-2 and TRBJ2-1, is EAGVAQSPRYKIIEKRQSVAFWCNPISGHATLYWYQQILGQGPKLLIQFQNNGVVDDSQLPKDRFSAERLKGVDSTLKIQPAKLEDSAVYLCASSLDIGLAMGEQFFGPGTRLTVL.

As for this clonotype: The junction does not match germline at one end; this may be a read error. This chain links TRBV4-1 with TRBJ1-2; unclear D gene. Germline lookup yields CDR1 MGHRA and CDR2 YSYEKL. The CDR3 covers 14 residues. The CDR3, as DNA: TGCGCCAGCAGCCAAGGTGGCATGAACTATGGCTACACCTTT. Translated: CASSQGGMNYGYTF.